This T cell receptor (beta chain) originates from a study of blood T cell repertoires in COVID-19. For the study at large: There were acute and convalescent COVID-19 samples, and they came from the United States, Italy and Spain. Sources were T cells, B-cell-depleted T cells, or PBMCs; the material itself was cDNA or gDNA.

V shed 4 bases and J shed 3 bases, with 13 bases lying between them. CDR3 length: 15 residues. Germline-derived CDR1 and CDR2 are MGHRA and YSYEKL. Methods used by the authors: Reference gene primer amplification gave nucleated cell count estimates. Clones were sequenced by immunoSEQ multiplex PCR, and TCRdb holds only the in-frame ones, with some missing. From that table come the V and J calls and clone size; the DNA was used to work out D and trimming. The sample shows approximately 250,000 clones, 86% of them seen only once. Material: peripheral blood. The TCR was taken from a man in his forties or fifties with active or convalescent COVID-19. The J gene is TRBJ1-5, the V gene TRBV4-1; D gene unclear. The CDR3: CASSLSPGFNQPQHF. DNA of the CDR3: TGCGCCAGCAGCCTGTCACCGGGGTTCAATCAGCCCCAGCATTTT.